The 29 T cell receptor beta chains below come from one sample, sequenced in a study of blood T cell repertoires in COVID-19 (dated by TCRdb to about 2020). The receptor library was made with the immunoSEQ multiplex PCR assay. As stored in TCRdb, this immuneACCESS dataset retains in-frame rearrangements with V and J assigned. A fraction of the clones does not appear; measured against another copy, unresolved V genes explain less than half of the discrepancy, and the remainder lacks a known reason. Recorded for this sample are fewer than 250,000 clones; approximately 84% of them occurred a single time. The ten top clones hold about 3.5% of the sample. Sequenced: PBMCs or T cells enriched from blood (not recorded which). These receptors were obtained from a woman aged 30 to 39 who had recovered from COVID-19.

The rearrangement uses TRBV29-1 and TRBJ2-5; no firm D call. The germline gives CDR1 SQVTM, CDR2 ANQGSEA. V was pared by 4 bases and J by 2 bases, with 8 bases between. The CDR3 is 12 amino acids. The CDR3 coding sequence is TGCAGCGTTGCGGCAGGACAAGAGACCCAGTACTTC. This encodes CSVAAGQETQYF.

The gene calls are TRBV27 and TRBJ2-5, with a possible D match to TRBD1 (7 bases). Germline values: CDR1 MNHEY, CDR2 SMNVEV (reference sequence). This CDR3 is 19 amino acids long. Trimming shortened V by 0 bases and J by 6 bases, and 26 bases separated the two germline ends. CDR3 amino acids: CASSLSPAGPQTGTKTQYF. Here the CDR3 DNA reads TGTGCCAGCAGTTTATCTCCGGCGGGGCCACAGACAGGGACAAAGACCCAGTACTTC.

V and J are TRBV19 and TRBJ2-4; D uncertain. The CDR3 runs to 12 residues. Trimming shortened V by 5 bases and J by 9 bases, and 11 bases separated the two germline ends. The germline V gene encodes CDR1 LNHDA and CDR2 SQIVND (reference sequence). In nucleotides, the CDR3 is TGTGCCAGTAGTCCAACCGGAGCCATTCAGTACTTC. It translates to CASSPTGAIQYF.

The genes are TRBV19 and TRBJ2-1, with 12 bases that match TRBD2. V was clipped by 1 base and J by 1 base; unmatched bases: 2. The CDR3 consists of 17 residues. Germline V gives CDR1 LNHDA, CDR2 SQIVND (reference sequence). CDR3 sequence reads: CASSIGLAGGSYNEQFF. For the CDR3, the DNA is TGTGCCAGTAGTATAGGGCTAGCGGGAGGGTCCTACAATGAGCAGTTCTTC. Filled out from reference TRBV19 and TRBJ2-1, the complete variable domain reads DGGITQSPKYLFRKEGQNVTLSCEQNLNHDAMYWYRQDPGQGLRLIYYSQIVNDFQKGDIAEGYSVSREKKESFPLTVTSAQKNPTAFYLCASSIGLAGGSYNEQFFGPGTRLTVL.

The CDR3 spells CASRKGGSEAFF. CDR3 in DNA: TGTGCCAGCAGAAAAGGGGGTTCTGAAGCTTTCTTT. The rearrangement joins TRBV27 to TRBJ1-1, with a tentative D call TRBD1 (6 bases). The CDR3 is 12 amino acids. The germline V gene encodes CDR1 MNHEY and CDR2 SMNVEV (reference sequence). Trimming cost V 6 bases and J 6 bases, with 11 bases left between them.

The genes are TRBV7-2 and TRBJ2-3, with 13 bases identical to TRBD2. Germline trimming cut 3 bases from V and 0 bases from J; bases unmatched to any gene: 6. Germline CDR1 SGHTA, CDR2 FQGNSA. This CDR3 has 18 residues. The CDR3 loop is CASSFAGTSGTSTDTQYF. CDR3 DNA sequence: TGTGCCAGCAGCTTCGCCGGGACTAGCGGGACGAGCACAGATACGCAGTATTTT.

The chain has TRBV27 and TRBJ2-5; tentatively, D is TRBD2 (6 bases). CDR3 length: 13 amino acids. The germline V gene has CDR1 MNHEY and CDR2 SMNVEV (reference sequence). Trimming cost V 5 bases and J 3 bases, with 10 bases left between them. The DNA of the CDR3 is TGTGCCAGCAGTCGGCGGGGTGAAGAGACCCAGTACTTC. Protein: CASSRRGEETQYF.

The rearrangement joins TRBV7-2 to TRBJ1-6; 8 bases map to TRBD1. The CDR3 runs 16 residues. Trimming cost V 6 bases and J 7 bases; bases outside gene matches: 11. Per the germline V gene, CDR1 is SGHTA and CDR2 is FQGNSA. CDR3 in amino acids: CASSPTDRARNSPLHF. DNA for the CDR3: TGTGCCAGCAGTCCCACGGACAGGGCTAGGAATTCACCCCTCCACTTT.

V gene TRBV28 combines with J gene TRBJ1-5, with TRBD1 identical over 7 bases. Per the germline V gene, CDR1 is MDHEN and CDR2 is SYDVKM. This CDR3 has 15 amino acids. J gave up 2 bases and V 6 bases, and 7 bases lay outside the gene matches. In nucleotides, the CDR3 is TGTGCCAGCAGATTCGACGACAGGGGCAATCAGCCCCAGCATTTT. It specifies CASRFDDRGNQPQHF.

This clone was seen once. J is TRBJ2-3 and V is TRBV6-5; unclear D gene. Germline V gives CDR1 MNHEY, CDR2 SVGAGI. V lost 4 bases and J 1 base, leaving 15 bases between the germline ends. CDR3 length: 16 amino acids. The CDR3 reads CASSSTLAGRTDTQYF. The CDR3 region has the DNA TGTGCCAGCAGTTCCACCCTCGCAGGCCGCACAGATACGCAGTATTTT.

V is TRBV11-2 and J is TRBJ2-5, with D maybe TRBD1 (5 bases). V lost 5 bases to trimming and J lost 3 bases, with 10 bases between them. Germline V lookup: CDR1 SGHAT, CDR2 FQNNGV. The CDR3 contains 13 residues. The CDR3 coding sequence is TGTGCCAGCAGCCCCCAGACAGAAGAGACCCAGTACTTC. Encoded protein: CASSPQTEETQYF.

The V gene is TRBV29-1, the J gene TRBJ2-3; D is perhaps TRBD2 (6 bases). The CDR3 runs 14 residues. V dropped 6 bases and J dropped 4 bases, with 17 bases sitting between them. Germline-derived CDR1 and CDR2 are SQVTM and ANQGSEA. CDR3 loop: CSVRRLREADTQYF. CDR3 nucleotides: TGCAGCGTGAGAAGACTCAGGGAGGCAGATACGCAGTATTTT.

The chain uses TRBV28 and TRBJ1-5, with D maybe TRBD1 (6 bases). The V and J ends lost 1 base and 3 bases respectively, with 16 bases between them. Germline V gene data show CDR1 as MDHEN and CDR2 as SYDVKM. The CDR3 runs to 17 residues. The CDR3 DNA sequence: TGTGCCAGCAGTTTATTACCAGGGGCCCGGCTCAATCAGCCCCAGCATTTT. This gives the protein CASSLLPGARLNQPQHF.

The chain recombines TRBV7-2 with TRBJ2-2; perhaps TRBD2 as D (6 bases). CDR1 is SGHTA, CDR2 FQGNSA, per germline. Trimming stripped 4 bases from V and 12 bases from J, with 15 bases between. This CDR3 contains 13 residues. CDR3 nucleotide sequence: TGTGCCAGCAGCTCTAGGCGGGGCGTTAAGCTGTTTTTT. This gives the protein CASSSRRGVKLFF.

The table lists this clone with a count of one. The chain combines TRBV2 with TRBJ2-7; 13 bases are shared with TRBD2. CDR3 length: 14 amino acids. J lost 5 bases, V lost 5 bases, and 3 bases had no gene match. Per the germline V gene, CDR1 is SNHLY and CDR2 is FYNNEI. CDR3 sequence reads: CASSRTSGSDEQYF. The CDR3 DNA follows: TGTGCCAGCAGTAGGACTAGCGGGAGCGACGAGCAGTACTTC. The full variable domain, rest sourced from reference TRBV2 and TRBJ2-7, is EPEVTQTPSHQVTQMGQEVILRCVPISNHLYFYWYRQILGQKVEFLVSFYNNEISEKSEIFDDQFSVERPDGSNFTLKIRSTKLEDSAMYFCASSRTSGSDEQYFGPGTRLTVT.

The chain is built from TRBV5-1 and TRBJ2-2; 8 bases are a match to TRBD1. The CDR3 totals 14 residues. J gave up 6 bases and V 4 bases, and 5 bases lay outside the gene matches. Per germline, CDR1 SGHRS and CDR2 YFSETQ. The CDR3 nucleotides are TGCGCCAGCAGCCCCCAGACAGGGGCCGGGGAGCTGTTTTTT. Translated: CASSPQTGAGELFF.

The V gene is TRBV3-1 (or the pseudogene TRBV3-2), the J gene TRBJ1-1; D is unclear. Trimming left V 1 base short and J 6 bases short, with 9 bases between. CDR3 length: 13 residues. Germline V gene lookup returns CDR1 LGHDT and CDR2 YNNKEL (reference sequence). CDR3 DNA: TGTGCCAGCAGCCAAGTCGTGAGCGCTGAAGCTTTCTTT. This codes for CASSQVVSAEAFF.

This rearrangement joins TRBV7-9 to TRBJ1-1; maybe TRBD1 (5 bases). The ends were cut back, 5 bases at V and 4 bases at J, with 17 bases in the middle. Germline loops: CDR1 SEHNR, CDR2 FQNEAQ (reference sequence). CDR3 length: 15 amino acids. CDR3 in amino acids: CASSPTGAPSTEAFF. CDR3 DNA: TGTGCCAGCAGCCCAACAGGAGCGCCTAGCACTGAAGCTTTCTTT.

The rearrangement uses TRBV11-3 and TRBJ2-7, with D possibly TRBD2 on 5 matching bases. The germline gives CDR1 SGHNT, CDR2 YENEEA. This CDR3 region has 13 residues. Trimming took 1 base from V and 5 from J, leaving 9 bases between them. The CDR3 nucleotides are TGTGCCAGCAGCTTAGTCCTCGGGAACGAGCAGTACTTC. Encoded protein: CASSLVLGNEQYF.

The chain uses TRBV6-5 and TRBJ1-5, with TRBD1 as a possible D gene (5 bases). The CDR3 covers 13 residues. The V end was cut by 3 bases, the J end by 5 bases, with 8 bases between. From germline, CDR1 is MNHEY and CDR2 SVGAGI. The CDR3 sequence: CASSYGRDQPQHF. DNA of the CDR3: TGTGCCAGCAGTTATGGCAGGGATCAGCCCCAGCATTTT.

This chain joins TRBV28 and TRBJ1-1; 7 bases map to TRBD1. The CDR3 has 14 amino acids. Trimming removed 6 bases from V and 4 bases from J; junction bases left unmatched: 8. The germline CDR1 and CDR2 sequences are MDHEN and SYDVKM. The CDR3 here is CASSGGQVGTEAFF. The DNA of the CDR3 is TGTGCCAGCAGCGGAGGACAGGTGGGCACTGAAGCTTTCTTT.

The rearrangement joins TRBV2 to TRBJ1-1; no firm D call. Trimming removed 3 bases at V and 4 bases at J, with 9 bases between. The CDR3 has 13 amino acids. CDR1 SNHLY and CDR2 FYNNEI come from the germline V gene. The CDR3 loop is CASSEEWSTEAFF. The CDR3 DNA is TGTGCCAGCAGTGAGGAGTGGTCCACTGAAGCTTTCTTT.

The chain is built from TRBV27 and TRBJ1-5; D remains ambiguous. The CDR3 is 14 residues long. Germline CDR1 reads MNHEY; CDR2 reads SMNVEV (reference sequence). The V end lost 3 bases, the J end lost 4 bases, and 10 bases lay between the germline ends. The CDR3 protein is CASSFRVTNQPQHF. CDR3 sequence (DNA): TGTGCCAGCAGTTTCCGTGTGACTAATCAGCCCCAGCATTTT.

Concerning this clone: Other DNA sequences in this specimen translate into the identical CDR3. In nucleotides, the CDR3 is TGTGCCAGCAGTTCAGGGTATGGCTACACCTTC. This sequence encodes CASSSGYGYTF. The chain uses TRBV28 and TRBJ1-2; TRBD1 might be the D (5 bases). In germline, CDR1 is MDHEN, CDR2 SYDVKM. This CDR3 is 11 amino acids long. The V end lost 4 bases, the J end lost 5 bases, and 5 bases lay between the germline ends.

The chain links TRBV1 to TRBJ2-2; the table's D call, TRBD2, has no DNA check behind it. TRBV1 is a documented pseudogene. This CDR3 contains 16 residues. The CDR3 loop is CTSSPPGTSGTGELFF. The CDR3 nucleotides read TGCACCAGCAGCCCTCCAGGGACTAGCGGGACCGGGGAGCTGTTTTTT.

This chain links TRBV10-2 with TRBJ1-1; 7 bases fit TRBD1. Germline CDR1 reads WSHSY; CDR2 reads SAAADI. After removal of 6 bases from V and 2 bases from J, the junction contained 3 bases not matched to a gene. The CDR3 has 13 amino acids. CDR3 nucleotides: TGCGCCAGCAGAGGGACAGTCAACACTGAAGCTTTCTTT. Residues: CASRGTVNTEAFF.

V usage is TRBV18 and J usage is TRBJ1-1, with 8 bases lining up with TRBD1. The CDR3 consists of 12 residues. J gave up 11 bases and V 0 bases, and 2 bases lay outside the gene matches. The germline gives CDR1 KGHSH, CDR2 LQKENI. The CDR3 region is CASSPPQGVAFF. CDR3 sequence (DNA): TGTGCCAGCTCACCACCACAGGGGGTGGCTTTCTTT. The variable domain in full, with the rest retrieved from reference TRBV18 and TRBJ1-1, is NAGVMQNPRHLVRRRGQEARLRCSPMKGHSHVYWYRQLPEEGLKFMVYLQKENIIDESGMPKERFSAEFPKEGPSILRIQQVVRGDSAAYFCASSPPQGVAFFGQGTRLTVV.

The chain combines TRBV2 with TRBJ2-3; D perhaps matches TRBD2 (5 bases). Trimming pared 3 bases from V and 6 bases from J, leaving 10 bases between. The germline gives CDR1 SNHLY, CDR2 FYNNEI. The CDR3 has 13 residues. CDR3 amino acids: CASSDEGRDTQYF. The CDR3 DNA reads TGTGCCAGCAGTGATGAGGGCAGGGATACGCAGTATTTT.

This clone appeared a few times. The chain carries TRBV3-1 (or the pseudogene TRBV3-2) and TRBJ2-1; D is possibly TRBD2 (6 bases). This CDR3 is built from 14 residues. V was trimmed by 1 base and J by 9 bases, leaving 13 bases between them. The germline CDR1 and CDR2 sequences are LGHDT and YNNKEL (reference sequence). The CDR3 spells CASSQAGAPSEQFF. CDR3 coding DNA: TGTGCCAGCAGCCAAGCGGGAGCCCCAAGTGAGCAGTTCTTC.